This entry lists 27 T cell receptor beta chains sequenced from one sample in a study of regulatory T cells in long-lasting Graves disease. Arm-PCR of CDR3 regions and iRepertoire HTBI primers were used to build TCR beta libraries. TCRdb used MiXCR to reprocess the multiplex PCR reads, holding one entry per CDR3 protein. The table lists more than 300,000 distinct CDR3 sequences, 15% to 20% of them singletons. Time point defined: newly diagnosed GD, antithyroid drugs for less than 3 months. Preparation of the TCR library used RNA extracted from PBMCs. The same data also contributed to another study, on T cells in Graves' hyperthyroidism and ophthalmopathy.

Material: peripheral blood mononuclear cells (PBMCs), obtained at new diagnosis, from a patient treated with antithyroid drugs. Receptor source: a woman aged 18-29 years with Graves disease.

This clonotype was observed many times. The chain combines TRBV29-1 with TRBJ2-6, with TRBD1 matching 9 bases. The CDR3 is 18 amino acids. From germline, CDR1 is SQVTM and CDR2 ANQGSEA. Trimming took 0 bases from V and 0 from J; bases not matched to a gene: 6. The CDR3 loop reads CSVEESTGGASGANVLTF. The CDR3 DNA reads as TGCAGCGTTGAAGAATCGACAGGGGGGGCCTCTGGGGCCAACGTCCTGACTTTC.

This clonotype was found once. The chain uses TRBV15 and TRBJ2-1, with 9 bases lining up with TRBD1. Germline V gene lookup returns CDR1 LNHNV and CDR2 YYDKDF (reference sequence). The CDR3 extends over 15 amino acids. Germline trimming cut 1 base from V and 6 bases from J; bases unmatched to any gene: 4. The CDR3 region has the DNA TGTGCCACCAGCAGAGGGGGACAGGGCCTCAATGAGCAGTTCTTC. This translates into CATSRGGQGLNEQFF. Full variable domain (remainder filled in from reference TRBV15 and TRBJ2-1): DAMVIQNPRYQVTQFGKPVTLSCSQTLNHNVMYWYQQKSSQAPKLLFHYYDKDFNNEADTPDNFQSRRPNTSFCFLDIRSPGLGDTAMYLCATSRGGQGLNEQFFGPGTRLTVL.

This chain connects TRBV30 to TRBJ1-1; D possibly corresponds to TRBD1 (5 bases). Trimming stripped 5 bases from V and 1 base from J, with 11 bases between. CDR3 length equals 13 residues. Germline CDR1 GTSNPN, CDR2 SVGIG (reference sequence). Here the CDR3 reads CAWARDPNTEAFF. As DNA, the CDR3 is TGTGCCTGGGCCCGGGACCCGAACACTGAAGCTTTCTTT.

As DNA, the CDR3 is TGTGCCAGCAGTATTTCTCCGGGGGGGAAGGCGGATACGCAGTATTTT. As protein: CASSISPGGKADTQYF. J is TRBJ2-3 and V is TRBV25-1; 8 nucleotides match TRBD2. The CDR3 spans 16 residues. The V gene end was trimmed by 5 bases and the J gene end by 6 bases; junction bases not matched to a gene: 13. The V gene's germline CDR1 is MGHDK and CDR2 SYGVNS.

This clonotype was seen ten or more times. The CDR3 is CASSPDISSYNEQFF. The CDR3, as DNA: TGTGCCAGCAGTCCCGACATAAGCTCCTACAATGAGCAGTTCTTC. This chain uses TRBV27 with TRBJ2-1, with D uncertain. Trimming removed 5 bases from V and 0 bases from J, with 11 bases in between. From germline, CDR1 is MNHEY and CDR2 SMNVEV (reference sequence). CDR3 length: 15 amino acids.

This clonotype appeared many times. The chain recombines TRBV28 with TRBJ1-1; D ambiguous. V was pared by 6 bases and J by 3 bases, with 14 bases between. The germline V gene has CDR1 MDHEN and CDR2 SYDVKM. The CDR3 is made up of 14 amino acids. In nucleotides, the CDR3 is TGTGCCAGCAGCCCACTGGGATGGGACACTGAAGCTTTCTTT. Protein product: CASSPLGWDTEAFF. Full variable domain (outside the CDR3, taken from reference TRBV28 and TRBJ1-1): DVKVTQSSRYLVKRTGEKVFLECVQDMDHENMFWYRQDPGLGLRLIYFSYDVKMKEKGDIPEGYSVSREKKERFSLILESASTNQTSMYLCASSPLGWDTEAFFGQGTRLTVV.

Many counts were recorded for this clonotype. V usage is TRBV28 and J usage is TRBJ2-7; D is undetermined. V shed 3 bases and J shed 3 bases, with 9 bases lying between them. Germline CDR1 is MDHEN and CDR2 is SYDVKM. CDR3 length: 13 amino acids. CDR3 in amino acids: CASSLEQNYEQYF. DNA of the CDR3: TGTGCCAGCAGTTTGGAGCAAAACTACGAGCAGTACTTC.

This clonotype was counted many times. The chain combines TRBV6-1 with TRBJ1-2, with 7 bases identical to TRBD1. The V and J ends lost 2 bases and 3 bases, in that order; junction bases with no gene match: 6. CDR1 MNHNS and CDR2 SASEGT come from the germline V gene. The CDR3 has 15 amino acids. CDR3: CASSELTGVYYGYTF. CDR3 nucleotide sequence: TGTGCCAGCAGTGAACTTACAGGGGTGTACTATGGCTACACCTTC.

The V call is TRBV29-1, the J call TRBJ1-4; the D gene is possibly TRBD1 (5 bases). The CDR3 sequence is 14 residues long. The ends were cut back, 7 bases at V and 4 bases at J, with 16 bases in the middle. The germline V gene has CDR1 SQVTM and CDR2 ANQGSEA. CDR3 DNA: TGCAGCGGGAAATCGGGACGGCTTAATGAAAAACTGTTTTTT. Residues: CSGKSGRLNEKLFF.

The sample holds many counts of this clonotype. V usage is TRBV7-8 and J usage is TRBJ2-2; tentatively, D is TRBD1 (6 bases). This CDR3 contains 18 residues. V lost 4 bases and J 5 bases, leaving 23 bases between the germline ends. The germline gives CDR1 SGHVS, CDR2 FQNEAQ. The CDR3 here is CASSSISRQDELTGELFF. The CDR3 coding sequence is TGTGCCAGCAGCTCGATTTCAAGACAGGACGAGTTGACCGGGGAGCTGTTTTTT. Full variable domain (rest looked up from reference TRBV7-8 and TRBJ2-2): GAGVSQSPRYKVAKRGQDVALRCDPISGHVSLFWYQQALGQGPEFLTYFQNEAQLDKSGLPSDRFFAERPEGSVSTLKIQRTQQEDSAVYLCASSSISRQDELTGELFFGEGSRLTVL.

This clonotype was found many times. The chain uses TRBV6-1 and TRBJ2-7; 11 bases line up with TRBD1. V lost 6 bases, J lost 2 bases, and 9 bases stayed unmatched. There are 16 residues in the CDR3. CDR1 is MNHNS and CDR2 is SASEGT in the germline V gene. CDR3 sequence reads: CASSHSGDRGAYEQYF. Here the CDR3 DNA reads TGTGCCAGCAGCCATTCTGGGGACAGGGGGGCCTACGAGCAGTACTTC.

This clonotype was seen ten or more times. This rearrangement joins TRBV7-2 to TRBJ1-5; D is unresolved. V was cut by 5 bases and J by 0 bases, with 5 bases left in between. This CDR3 comprises 13 residues. Germline V gene sequence: CDR1 SGHTA, CDR2 FQGNSA. CDR3 in DNA: TGTGCCAGCAGCCCGACTAGCAATCAGCCCCAGCATTTT. This gives the protein CASSPTSNQPQHF.

The V call is TRBV4-1, the J call TRBJ2-2, with TRBD2 matching 7 bases. The CDR3 totals 16 residues. The ends lost 0 bases at V and 3 bases at J; junction bases unmatched: 4. In germline, CDR1 is MGHRA, CDR2 YSYEKL. CDR3 sequence: CASSQDRLAHTGELFF. CDR3 coding DNA: TGCGCCAGCAGCCAAGATCGACTAGCACACACCGGGGAGCTGTTTTTT.

This clonotype was counted between two and nine times. This chain joins TRBV28 and TRBJ1-6, with 8 bases that match TRBD1. CDR1 MDHEN and CDR2 SYDVKM come from the germline V gene. The CDR3 is made up of 17 amino acids. V shed 5 bases, J shed 8 bases, and the junction held 14 bases outside the gene matches. The CDR3 sequence is CASSPFMGQARDSPLHF. CDR3 coding DNA: TGTGCCAGCAGTCCCTTTATGGGACAGGCTAGGGATTCACCCCTCCACTTT.

This chain links TRBV10-3 with TRBJ1-1; 7 nucleotides match TRBD1. The V gene end was trimmed by 4 bases and the J gene end by 5 bases; junction bases not matched to a gene: 1. The CDR3 contains 12 residues. Germline V CDR1 and CDR2: ENHRY, SYGVKD. The CDR3 protein is CAISATGTEAFF. In DNA, the CDR3 is TGTGCCATCAGTGCGACAGGGACTGAAGCTTTCTTT.

This clonotype showed up just a few times. The V and J genes are TRBV6-2 or TRBV6-3 and TRBJ1-1; D ambiguous. The CDR3 sequence is 15 residues long. V lost 2 bases, J lost 1 base, and 11 bases lay in between. Germline-derived CDR1 and CDR2 are MNHEY and SVGEGT. The CDR3 bases are TGTGCCAGCAGTTACCGAAACAGCCCGAACACTGAAGCTTTCTTT. This sequence encodes CASSYRNSPNTEAFF.

This clonotype was seen at least ten times. The rearrangement uses TRBV20-1 and TRBJ2-3; a possible D gene is TRBD2 (6 bases). Germline CDR1 is DFQATT and CDR2 is SNEGSKA (reference sequence). The CDR3 spans 16 residues. The V end was cut by 6 bases, the J end by 0 bases, with 19 bases between. The CDR3: CSARVVGGASTDTQYF. The DNA for the CDR3 is TGCAGTGCGAGGGTTGTGGGGGGAGCTAGCACAGATACGCAGTATTTT.

There are many counts of this clonotype. V usage is TRBV28 and J usage is TRBJ2-7, with a weak D call TRBD2 (7 bases). V dropped 3 bases and J dropped 6 bases, with 18 bases sitting between them. From germline, CDR1 is MDHEN and CDR2 SYDVKM. This CDR3 is built from 15 residues. CDR3 region: CASSLYRGARSEQYF. CDR3 nucleotide sequence: TGTGCCAGCAGTTTGTATCGGGGGGCCCGCTCCGAGCAGTACTTC.

This clonotype has just a few counts. The V call is TRBV29-1, the J call TRBJ1-1; 7 bases are shared with TRBD1. After removal of 7 bases from V and 0 bases from J, the junction contained 8 bases not matched to a gene. Germline V CDR1 and CDR2: SQVTM, ANQGSEA. CDR3 length: 14 residues. CDR3 region: CSGSNQGVNTEAFF. CDR3 DNA: TGCAGCGGTAGTAACCAGGGGGTGAACACTGAAGCTTTCTTT.

This clonotype was found many times. The chain is built from TRBV2 and TRBJ2-1, with D maybe TRBD2 (6 bases). This CDR3 has 15 residues. The V end lost 7 bases, the J end lost 2 bases, and 15 bases lay between the germline ends. Looked up from germline, CDR1 is SNHLY and CDR2 is FYNNEI. CDR3 sequence (DNA): TGTGCCAGCAAGGAGGGAACCGGTCCCTACAATGAGCAGTTCTTC. Translation: CASKEGTGPYNEQFF.

This clonotype appeared many times. J is TRBJ2-7 and V is TRBV28, with unresolved D. V was pared by 8 bases and J by 0 bases, with 17 bases between. Germline loops: CDR1 MDHEN, CDR2 SYDVKM. The CDR3 has 15 residues. The CDR3 DNA sequence: TGTGCCAGCGACACCTCCTTACTGAGCTCCTACGAGCAGTACTTC. It codes for CASDTSLLSSYEQYF.

This rearrangement joins TRBV7-9 to TRBJ2-4, with 11 positions matching TRBD1. Germline V gene sequence: CDR1 SEHNR, CDR2 FQNEAQ (reference sequence). Trimming removed 5 bases from V and 1 base from J; junction bases left unmatched: 4. This CDR3 has 16 amino acids. CDR3 sequence reads: CASSRTGGEAKNIQYF. The CDR3 coding sequence is TGTGCCAGCAGCAGGACAGGGGGCGAGGCCAAAAACATTCAGTACTTC.

Many counts were recorded for this clonotype. One end of the junction fails to match germline, which may point to a read error. The chain uses TRBV11-2 and TRBJ2-1; unclear D gene. The CDR3 sequence is 11 residues long. CDR1 and CDR2 from the germline V gene are SGHAT and FQNNGV. The CDR3 DNA reads TGCGCCAGCAGTTCTGGACGTGAGCAGTTCTTC. Translating it yields CASSSGREQFF.

This clonotype was picked up a small number of times. V and J are TRBV24-1 and TRBJ2-1; D ambiguous. The CDR3 runs to 14 residues. Germline loops: CDR1 KGHDR, CDR2 SFDVKD. Trimming stripped 1 base from V and 3 bases from J, with 6 bases between. CDR3 residues: CATSDLDGYNEQFF. DNA of the CDR3: TGTGCCACCAGTGATTTAGACGGCTACAATGAGCAGTTCTTC.

This clonotype was observed at least ten times. The chain recombines TRBV5-5 with TRBJ1-2; D is undetermined. This CDR3 has 14 residues. Germline V gene lookup returns CDR1 SGHKS and CDR2 YYEKEE (reference sequence). V was pared by 4 bases and J by 0 bases, with 10 bases between. The CDR3 loop is CASSQPSSNYGYTF. Written as DNA, the CDR3 is TGTGCCAGCAGCCAACCTTCTTCTAACTATGGCTACACCTTC.

The J gene is TRBJ1-1, the V gene TRBV28, with D perhaps matching TRBD1 (6 bases). The CDR3 totals 15 residues. Germline CDR1 MDHEN, CDR2 SYDVKM. The V end lost 7 bases, the J end lost 0 bases, and 15 bases lay between the germline ends. This CDR3 is CASITPGHMNTEAFF. Written as DNA, the CDR3 is TGTGCCAGCATCACACCGGGACATATGAACACTGAAGCTTTCTTT.

This clonotype was observed at least ten times. The rearrangement joins TRBV3-1 to TRBJ2-3, with 8 bases identical to TRBD1. V shed 4 bases, J shed 4 bases, and the junction held 13 bases outside the gene matches. CDR3 length: 17 amino acids. Germline V gene sequence: CDR1 LGHDT, CDR2 YNNKEL (reference sequence). The CDR3 spells CASSLFTRTGSPDTQYF. The CDR3, as DNA: TGTGCCAGCAGCCTCTTTACAAGGACAGGGTCTCCAGATACGCAGTATTTT.